The rows below give T cell receptor beta chains drawn from one sample of a study of breast tumors, draining lymph nodes, adjacent tissues. TCRdb used MiXCR to reprocess the multiplex PCR reads, holding one entry per CDR3 protein. The profile shows about 170,000 distinct CDR3 sequences, about 34% of them singletons. Sequenced sample: axillary lymph node tissue. Source of these receptors: a female donor with breast cancer. Some clones in this sample may be carry-over from other donors' samples. The CDR3 runs from the conserved cysteine through the conserved F or W. A D gene is named only where the DNA matches it firmly. Size is stated for part of the rows, as once, few or many counts, or as a class when the clone is expanded.

>many|-|TRBJ2-3|TRBV5-1
CASSLSDSRWGTDTQYF
TGCGCCAGCAGCTTGTCGGACTCGAGGTGGGGCACAGATACGCAGTATTTT
>many|-|TRBJ1-2|TRBV20-1
CSVAVPGEGHYGYTF
TGCAGTGTCGCAGTGCCTGGTGAGGGGCACTATGGCTACACCTTC
>-|-|TRBJ1-1|TRBV18
CASSPLPGEYAEAFF
TGTGCCAGCTCACCACTTCCAGGGGAGTACGCTGAAGCTTTCTTT
>few|TRBD2|TRBJ2-4|TRBV28
CASGARGGAKNIQYF
TGTGCCAGCGGTGCGCGGGGGGGAGCCAAAAACATTCAGTACTTC
>many|-|TRBJ2-7|TRBV27
CASSLRGLIYEQYF
TGTGCCAGCAGTTTGAGGGGACTTATCTACGAGCAGTACTTC
>many|-|TRBJ1-3|TRBV3-1
CASSPVYSGNTIYF
TGTGCCAGCAGCCCGGTCTACTCTGGAAACACCATATATTTT
>-|-|TRBJ2-7|TRBV6-1
CAGSTAGMSEQYF
TGTGCCGGCTCAACGGCAGGCATGAGCGAGCAGTACTTC
>many|TRBD2|TRBJ2-5|TRBV18
CASSIGGGGRQETQYF
TGTGCCAGCTCAATAGGCGGCGGGGGAAGGCAAGAGACCCAGTACTTC
>-|-|TRBJ1-5|TRBV9
CASSVDTSGRRQETQHF
TGTGCCAGCAGCGTAGATACTAGCGGGAGGAGGCAAGAGACCCAGCATTTT
>-|-|TRBJ2-5|TRBV9
CASSRRAEETQYF
TGTGCCAGCAGCCGGAGGGCTGAGGAGACCCAGTACTTC
>few|-|TRBJ2-5|TRBV6-2/TRBV6-3
CASSPPGLPLETQYF
TGTGCCAGCAGTCCCCCGGGGCTACCCCTAGAGACCCAGTACTTC
>-|-|TRBJ1-4|TRBV3-1
CASSRNTGELF
TGTGCCAGCAGCCGGAACACCGGGGAGCTGTTT
>many|TRBD2|TRBJ2-1|TRBV7-2
CASSLPPAGGPKASSYNEQFF
TGTGCCAGCAGCCTCCCCCCAGCGGGAGGGCCAAAGGCTAGCTCCTACAATGAGCAGTTCTTC
>-|TRBD1|TRBJ2-6|TRBV18
CASSPTDRGLVGANVLTF
TGTGCCAGCTCACCAACGGACAGGGGGCTAGTTGGGGCCAACGTCCTGACTTTC
>-|-|TRBJ1-6|TRBV20-1
CSASHGGSNQPLHF
TGCAGTGCTAGCCACGGGGGCAGCAATCAGCCCCTCCACTTT
>many|TRBD1|TRBJ2-1|TRBV9
CASSASGTANEQFF
TGTGCCAGCAGCGCATCCGGGACAGCCAATGAGCAGTTCTTC
>many|-|TRBJ1-3|TRBV5-8
CASSLVRISGNTIYF
TGTGCCAGCAGCTTAGTCCGTATCTCTGGAAACACCATATATTTT
>many|TRBD1|TRBJ2-7|TRBV5-1
CASSPSGQLYEQYF
TGCGCCAGCAGCCCCTCGGGACAGCTCTACGAGCAGTACTTC
>-|-|TRBJ1-5|TRBV15
CATGRLWGRDQPQHF
TGTGCCACCGGCAGATTGTGGGGCAGGGATCAGCCCCAGCATTTT
>many|-|TRBJ2-7|TRBV20-1
CSAPGLGSSEQYF
TGCAGTGCCCCGGGGCTGGGATCCAGCGAGCAGTACTTC